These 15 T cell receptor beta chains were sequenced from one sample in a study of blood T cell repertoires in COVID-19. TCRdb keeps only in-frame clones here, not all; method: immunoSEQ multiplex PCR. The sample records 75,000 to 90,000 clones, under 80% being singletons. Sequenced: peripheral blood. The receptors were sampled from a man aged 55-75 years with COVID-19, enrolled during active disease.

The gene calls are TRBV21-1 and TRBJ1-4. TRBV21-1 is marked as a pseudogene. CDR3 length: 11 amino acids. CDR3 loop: CASSVNEKLFF. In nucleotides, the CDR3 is TGTGCCAGCAGTGTAAATGAAAAACTGTTTTTT.

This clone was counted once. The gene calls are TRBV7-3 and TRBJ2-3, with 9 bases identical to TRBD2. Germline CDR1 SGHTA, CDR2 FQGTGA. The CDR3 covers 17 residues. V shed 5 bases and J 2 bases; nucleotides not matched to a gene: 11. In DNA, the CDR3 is TGTGCCAGCAGCCGGAGACATATAGCGGGAGACACAGATACGCAGTATTTT. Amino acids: CASSRRHIAGDTDTQYF.

The CDR3 region is CASTRGSAETQYF. In DNA form, the CDR3 reads TGTGCCAGTACGCGGGGGTCGGCGGAGACCCAGTACTTC. The chain couples TRBV19 to TRBJ2-5; TRBD2 matches 7 bases. V shed 7 bases, J shed 5 bases, and the junction held 7 bases outside the gene matches. This CDR3 comprises 13 residues. The germline V gene encodes CDR1 LNHDA and CDR2 SQIVND (reference sequence).

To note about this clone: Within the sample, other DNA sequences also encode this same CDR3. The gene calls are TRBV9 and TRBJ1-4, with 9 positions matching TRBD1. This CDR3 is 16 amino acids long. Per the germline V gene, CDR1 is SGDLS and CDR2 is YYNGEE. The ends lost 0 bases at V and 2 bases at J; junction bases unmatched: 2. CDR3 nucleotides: TGTGCCAGCAGCGTAGGGGACAGGGCTACTAATGAAAAACTGTTTTTT. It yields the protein CASSVGDRATNEKLFF.

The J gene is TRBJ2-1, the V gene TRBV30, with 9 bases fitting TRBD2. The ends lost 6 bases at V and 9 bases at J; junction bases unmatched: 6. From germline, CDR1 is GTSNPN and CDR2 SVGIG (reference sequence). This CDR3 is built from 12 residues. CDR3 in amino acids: CACPAGGGEQFF. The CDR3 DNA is TGTGCCTGCCCAGCGGGAGGCGGTGAGCAGTTCTTC.

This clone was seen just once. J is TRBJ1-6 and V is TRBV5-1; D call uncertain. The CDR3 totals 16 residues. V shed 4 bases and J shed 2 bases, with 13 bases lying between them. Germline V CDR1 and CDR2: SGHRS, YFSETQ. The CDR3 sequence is CASSTTGNTYNSPLHF. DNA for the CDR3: TGCGCCAGCAGCACCACCGGGAACACCTATAATTCACCCCTCCACTTT.

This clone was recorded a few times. For the CDR3, the DNA is TGTGCCAGCAGTTACTCGGGGCGAGCTTTCTTT. Amino acid sequence: CASSYSGRAFF. This chain uses TRBV6-2 or TRBV6-3 with TRBJ1-1; possibly TRBD1 for D (5 bases). The CDR3 is 11 residues long. Trimming removed 0 bases from V and 10 bases from J, with 6 bases in between. Germline assignment: CDR1 MNHEY and CDR2 SVGEGT.

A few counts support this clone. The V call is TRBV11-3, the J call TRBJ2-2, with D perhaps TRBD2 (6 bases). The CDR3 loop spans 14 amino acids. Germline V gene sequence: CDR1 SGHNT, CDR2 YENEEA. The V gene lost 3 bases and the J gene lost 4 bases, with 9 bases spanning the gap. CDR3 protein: CASSLGGPTGELFF. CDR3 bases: TGTGCCAGCAGCTTGGGAGGTCCCACCGGGGAGCTGTTTTTT.

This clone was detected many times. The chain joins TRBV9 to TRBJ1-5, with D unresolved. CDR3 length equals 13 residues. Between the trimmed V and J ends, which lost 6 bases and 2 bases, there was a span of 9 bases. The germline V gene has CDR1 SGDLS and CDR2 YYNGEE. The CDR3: CASNSGGNQPQHF. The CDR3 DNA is TGTGCCAGCAACTCCGGGGGCAATCAGCCCCAGCATTTT.

The CDR3 here is CASSSPGQRETQYF. For the CDR3, the DNA is TGTGCCAGCAGCTCTCCCGGACAGCGGGAGACCCAGTACTTC. The gene calls are TRBV5-4 and TRBJ2-5; weak D call: TRBD1 (6 bases). V gave up 3 bases and J gave up 5 bases, with 14 bases separating them. The length of the CDR3 is 14 residues. Germline V gene lookup returns CDR1 SGHNT and CDR2 YYREEE (reference sequence).

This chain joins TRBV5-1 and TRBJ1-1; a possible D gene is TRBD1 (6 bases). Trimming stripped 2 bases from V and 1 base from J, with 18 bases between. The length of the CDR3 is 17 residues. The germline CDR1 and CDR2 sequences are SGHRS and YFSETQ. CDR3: CASSFRVVKDRNTEAFF. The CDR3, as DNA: TGCGCCAGCAGCTTCCGCGTCGTAAAGGACAGGAACACTGAAGCTTTCTTT.

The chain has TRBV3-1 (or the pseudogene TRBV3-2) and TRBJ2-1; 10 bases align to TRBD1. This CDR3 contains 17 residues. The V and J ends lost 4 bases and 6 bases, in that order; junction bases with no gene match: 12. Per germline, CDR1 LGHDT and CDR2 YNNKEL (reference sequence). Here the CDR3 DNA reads TGTGCCAGCAGCCCGCAACCAGGGACAGGGGCCCTCAATGAGCAGTTCTTC. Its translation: CASSPQPGTGALNEQFF.

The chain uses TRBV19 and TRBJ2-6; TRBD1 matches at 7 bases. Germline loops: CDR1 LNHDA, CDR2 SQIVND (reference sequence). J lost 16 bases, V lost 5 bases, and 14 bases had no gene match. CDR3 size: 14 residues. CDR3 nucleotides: TGTGCCAGTAGTCCAACAGGGGTCTGGGGCAAGCTGACTTTC. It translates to CASSPTGVWGKLTF.

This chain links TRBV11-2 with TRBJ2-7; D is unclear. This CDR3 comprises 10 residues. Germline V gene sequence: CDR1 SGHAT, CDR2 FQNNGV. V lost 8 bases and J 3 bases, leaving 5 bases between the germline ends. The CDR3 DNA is TGTGCCAGCTCCGGCTACGAGCAGTACTTC. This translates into CASSGYEQYF.

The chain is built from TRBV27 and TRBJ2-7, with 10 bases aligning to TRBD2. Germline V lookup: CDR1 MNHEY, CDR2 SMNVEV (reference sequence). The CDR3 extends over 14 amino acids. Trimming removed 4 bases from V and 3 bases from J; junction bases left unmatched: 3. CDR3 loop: CASSSSGRVYEQYF. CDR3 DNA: TGTGCCAGCAGTTCCAGCGGGAGGGTCTACGAGCAGTACTTC.